This T cell receptor beta chain was sequenced for a study of early T cells in non-severe SARS-CoV-2 infection. Researchers attached unique molecular identifiers to individual cDNA molecules. TCRdb re-derived calls from the 5' RACE reads in MiXCR, one entry per CDR3 protein. The sample has 85,000 to 120,000 distinct CDR3 sequences, around 13% seen once. Study-wide findings and caveats: VDJdb-based matching was biased toward anti-spike CD8 responses and missed private and CD4 specificities.

This clonotype occurred a few times. Its antigen remains unidentified. Sequenced: whole blood. The receptor's source is an adult who was a healthcare worker with PCR-confirmed SARS-CoV-2 infection or an uninfected control (not recorded which).

CDR3: CASSWGTVQETQYF. CDR3 bases: TGCGCCAGCAGCTGGGGGACTGTACAAGAGACCCAGTACTTC. The rearrangement links TRBV5-1 to TRBJ2-5, with a tentative D call TRBD2 (6 bases). The ends were cut back, 3 bases at V and 2 bases at J, with 11 bases in the middle. The CDR3 runs to 14 residues. Germline V lookup: CDR1 SGHRS, CDR2 YFSETQ.